The 14 T cell receptor beta chains given below trace back to one sample, sequenced in a study of T cells after yellow fever vaccination. Each CDR3 protein gets one entry after TCRdb re-called the 5' RACE reads with MiXCR. The profile shows roughly 140,000 distinct CDR3 sequences, over 7% of them singletons. The sample was CD4+ T cells sorted from PBMCs, taken 5 days after the yellow fever booster vaccination. The receptors come from a man under 40 who received the YFV17D yellow fever vaccine.

In its sample, this clonotype was seen many times. This chain joins TRBV20-1 and TRBJ2-7; 9 nucleotides match TRBD1. Germline CDR1 reads DFQATT; CDR2 reads SNEGSKA (reference sequence). The V and J ends lost 0 bases and 4 bases, in that order; junction bases with no gene match: 10. The CDR3 is 16 amino acids. The CDR3 sequence: CSAREWGQGLNYEQYF. The CDR3 DNA reads TGCAGTGCTAGAGAGTGGGGACAGGGCCTTAATTACGAGCAGTACTTC.

There are many counts of this clonotype. The DNA for the CDR3 is TGTGCCAGCAGCTTAGACACGGGGTCTGGGGCCAACGTCCTGACTTTC. Protein sequence: CASSLDTGSGANVLTF. This sequence joins TRBV7-2 and TRBJ2-6, with D possibly matching TRBD2 (5 bases). This CDR3 contains 16 residues. The germline CDR1 and CDR2 sequences are SGHTA and FQGNSA. V was cut by 1 base and J by 1 base, with 8 bases left in between. Combining the CDR3 with reference TRBV7-2 and TRBJ2-6 gives the whole variable domain GAGVSQSPSNKVTEKGKDVELRCDPISGHTALYWYRQSLGQGLEFLIYFQGNSAPDKSGLPSDRFSAERTGGSVSTLTIQRTQQEDSAVYLCASSLDTGSGANVLTFGAGSRLTVL.

This clonotype was observed at least ten times. This rearrangement joins TRBV20-1 to TRBJ2-5; D gene ambiguous. This CDR3 contains 13 residues. Trimming shortened V by 6 bases and J by 3 bases, and 14 bases separated the two germline ends. From germline, CDR1 is DFQATT and CDR2 SNEGSKA (reference sequence). The CDR3: CSASILGEETQYF. The CDR3 nucleotides are TGCAGTGCCAGCATACTTGGGGAAGAGACCCAGTACTTC.

This clonotype has ten or more counts. This chain uses TRBV4-3 with TRBJ1-6; TRBD1 agrees at 7 bases. The CDR3 runs 15 residues. V shed 4 bases, J shed 4 bases, and the junction held 4 bases outside the gene matches. CDR1 is LGHNA, CDR2 YSLEER, per germline. The CDR3 DNA reads TGCGCCAGCAGCCGCGAGACAGGGTATAATTCACCCCTCCACTTT. This gives the protein CASSRETGYNSPLHF.

This clonotype showed up just a few times. At one boundary the junction diverges from the germline segment, which might be a read error. The chain combines TRBV20-1 with TRBJ2-1; 8 nucleotides line up with TRBD2. This CDR3 has 17 residues. Germline V lookup: CDR1 DFQATT, CDR2 SNEGSKA (reference sequence). The CDR3 loop reads CCARDKTGLGDLNEQFF. The CDR3 DNA reads TGCTGTGCTAGAGATAAGACGGGACTAGGGGACCTCAATGAGCAGTTCTTC.

Remarks on this clonotype: A read error is possible here, since a much larger clone lies one base away. The chain employs TRBV2 and TRBJ2-5; D gene unclear. V was pared by 9 bases and J by 4 bases, with 18 bases between. CDR1 is SNHLY and CDR2 is FYNNEI in the germline V gene. The CDR3 runs 14 residues. CDR3 loop: CARQGLDGRETQYF. The DNA for the CDR3 is TGTGCCAGACAAGGGTTGGACGGTCGAGAGACCCAGTACTTC.

The table lists this clonotype with many counts. CDR3 region: CASTPRGVANEQYF. The CDR3 DNA reads TGTGCCAGCACCCCTCGGGGGGTAGCTAACGAGCAGTACTTC. This chain links TRBV7-2 with TRBJ2-7, with TRBD2 matching 7 bases. CDR1 SGHTA and CDR2 FQGNSA come from the germline V gene. This CDR3 contains 14 residues. The V gene end was trimmed by 7 bases and the J gene end by 5 bases; junction bases not matched to a gene: 11.

This clonotype showed up many times. The genes are TRBV27 and TRBJ2-3; D ambiguous. Germline V gives CDR1 MNHEY, CDR2 SMNVEV (reference sequence). V lost 5 bases and J lost 9, with 9 bases in between. The CDR3 loop spans 11 amino acids. In nucleotides, the CDR3 is TGTGCCAGCAGTACCCATGGGACGCAGTATTTT. It codes for CASSTHGTQYF.

The table lists this clonotype with many counts. The chain uses TRBV15 and TRBJ2-7; maybe TRBD2 (6 bases). CDR1 LNHNV and CDR2 YYDKDF come from the germline V gene (reference sequence). Trimming cost V 0 bases and J 6 bases, with 12 bases left between them. The CDR3 length is 14 residues. The chain's CDR3 is CATSRDPTRSEQYF. The CDR3 nucleotides are TGTGCCACCAGCAGAGATCCGACTAGAAGCGAGCAGTACTTC.

This clonotype has at least ten counts. The rearrangement joins TRBV6-1 to TRBJ2-7; D unresolved. This CDR3 comprises 16 residues. Germline V gives CDR1 MNHNS, CDR2 SASEGT. Between the trimmed V and J ends, which lost 5 bases and 3 bases, there was a span of 20 bases. The CDR3 loop reads CASSHLPSAGFYEQYF. The CDR3, as DNA: TGTGCCAGCAGTCATCTCCCCTCTGCAGGTTTCTACGAGCAGTACTTC.

This clonotype was detected many times. This chain connects TRBV5-1 to TRBJ2-2, with D maybe TRBD1 (6 bases). There are 15 residues in the CDR3. Trimming shortened V by 0 bases and J by 4 bases, and 10 bases separated the two germline ends. The V gene's germline CDR1 is SGHRS and CDR2 YFSETQ. In DNA form, the CDR3 reads TGCGCCAGCAGCTTGGACAGGGTTGGCACCGGGGAGCTGTTTTTT. Its translation is CASSLDRVGTGELFF.

This clonotype was observed at least ten times. The rearrangement joins TRBV19 to TRBJ1-5; D is undetermined. Trimming stripped 3 bases from V and 4 bases from J, with 7 bases between. The length of the CDR3 is 13 residues. Germline assignment: CDR1 LNHDA and CDR2 SQIVND (reference sequence). The DNA for the CDR3 is TGTGCCAGTAGTATCCATCCTAATCAGCCCCAGCATTTT. This codes for CASSIHPNQPQHF.

This clonotype was detected ten times or more. The rearrangement uses TRBV7-2 and TRBJ2-5; D possibly corresponds to TRBD1 (6 bases). This CDR3 comprises 11 residues. V was shortened by 8 bases and J by 2 bases, with 6 bases between the two germline ends. Germline loops: CDR1 SGHTA, CDR2 FQGNSA. The CDR3 DNA sequence: TGTGCCAGCGGGACACAAGAGACCCAGTACTTC. Translation: CASGTQETQYF.

This clonotype has at least ten counts. The chain links TRBV7-9 to TRBJ2-5; D unclear. Trimming shortened V by 6 bases and J by 3 bases, and 8 bases separated the two germline ends. The V gene's germline CDR1 is SEHNR and CDR2 FQNEAQ (reference sequence). This CDR3 has 12 residues. CDR3 DNA sequence: TGTGCCAGCAGGTTTATGAAAGAGACCCAGTACTTC. Protein: CASRFMKETQYF.